What follows are 32 T cell receptor beta chains derived from one specimen sequenced in a study of cytomegalovirus exposure and HLA in healthy donors (dated by TCRdb to the late 2010s). Libraries were constructed by the immunoSEQ multiplex PCR assay. For the multiplex PCR, a mixture combining 60 forward primers for TCR Vbeta segments and 13 reverse primers for TCR Jbeta segments was used. Here the immuneACCESS table is served through TCRdb, limited to in-frame sequences with V and J called. Missing clones are a known gap in these copies; in checked studies unresolved V genes cover under half, and the rest lacks a known reason. The sample includes roughly 150,000 clones, with 65% to 85% observed a single time. The biggest ten clones account for about 3.4% of the sample. The sequenced sample consisted of PBMCs. The receptors shown here come from a male donor in good health and CMV-seronegative.

The chain has TRBV5-1 and TRBJ1-1; D not resolved. This CDR3 is 15 amino acids long. Deletions cut 4 bases from V and 1 base from J, with 14 bases between. CDR1 and CDR2 from the germline V gene are SGHRS and YFSETQ. The CDR3 here is CASSLGEAGNTEAFF. The CDR3 DNA reads TGCGCCAGCAGCCTCGGGGAGGCGGGGAACACTGAAGCTTTCTTT. The variable domain in full, completed from reference TRBV5-1 and TRBJ1-1, reads KAGVTQTPRYLIKTRGQQVTLSCSPISGHRSVSWYQQTPGQGLQFLFEYFSETQRNKGNFPGRFSGRQFSNSRSEMNVSTLELGDSALYLCASSLGEAGNTEAFFGQGTRLTVV.

The chain combines TRBV27 with TRBJ2-4; D may be TRBD2 (5 bases). Germline assignment: CDR1 MNHEY and CDR2 SMNVEV (reference sequence). Trimming removed 6 bases at V and 8 bases at J, with 14 bases between. This CDR3 is 13 amino acids long. CDR3 sequence: CASSASFGDIQYF. The CDR3 bases are TGTGCCAGCAGCGCCTCTTTCGGGGACATTCAGTACTTC.

This chain connects TRBV28 to TRBJ2-1, with a tentative D call TRBD1 (5 bases). CDR1 and CDR2 from the germline V gene are MDHEN and SYDVKM. The length of the CDR3 is 12 residues. The ends were cut back, 5 bases at V and 12 bases at J, with 14 bases in the middle. The CDR3 DNA sequence: TGTGCCAGCAGTCTACAACAGGTCCCGCAGTTCTTC. Its translation: CASSLQQVPQFF.

The CDR3 sequence is CASSRGQLNEKLFF. The CDR3 DNA sequence: TGTGCCAGCTCACGCGGACAGCTTAATGAAAAACTGTTTTTT. The genes are TRBV18 and TRBJ1-4, with D possibly matching TRBD1 (6 bases). Germline lookup yields CDR1 KGHSH and CDR2 LQKENI. The V end was cut by 4 bases, the J end by 4 bases, with 10 bases between. This CDR3 is built from 14 residues.

This chain joins TRBV13 and TRBJ2-3, with 8 bases lining up with TRBD2. Germline V gene sequence: CDR1 PRHDT, CDR2 FYEKMQ (reference sequence). The length of the CDR3 is 14 residues. Trimming cost V 2 bases and J 5 bases; bases outside gene matches: 3. The CDR3 coding sequence is TGTGCCAGCAGCTTACGGGGGGGCCAAGATACGCAGTATTTT. Its translation is CASSLRGGQDTQYF.

This chain connects TRBV7-2 to TRBJ2-5, with D maybe TRBD2 (7 bases). This CDR3 region has 16 residues. Looked up from germline, CDR1 is SGHTA and CDR2 is FQGNSA. Trimming took off 1 base at V and 3 bases at J, with 15 bases between the two ends. CDR3 region: CASSLGEGGREETQYF. CDR3 coding DNA: TGTGCCAGCAGCTTAGGGGAAGGGGGGAGGGAAGAGACCCAGTACTTC.

This clone occurred once. The CDR3 DNA reads as TGTGCCAGCAGCTCCACAGGGGACGCGGCTGAAGCTTTCTTT. Protein product: CASSSTGDAAEAFF. The V and J genes are TRBV5-4 and TRBJ1-1; 7 bases fit TRBD1. V gave up 3 bases and J gave up 6 bases; unmatched junction bases: 8. The germline V gene has CDR1 SGHNT and CDR2 YYREEE (reference sequence). CDR3 length: 14 amino acids.

This clone was detected once. This chain joins TRBV6-5 and TRBJ1-3; a weak D match, TRBD1 (6 bases). CDR3 length: 14 amino acids. Germline CDR1 is MNHEY and CDR2 is SVGAGI. Trimming removed 6 bases at V and 7 bases at J, with 16 bases between. The CDR3 loop reads CASRSDRLRNTIYF. The CDR3 nucleotides read TGTGCCAGCAGATCCGACAGGCTGAGGAACACCATATATTTT.

The chain joins TRBV27 to TRBJ2-7; D gene uncertain. Trimming left V 6 bases short and J 3 bases short, with 18 bases between. From germline, CDR1 is MNHEY and CDR2 SMNVEV (reference sequence). The CDR3 length is 15 residues. The chain's CDR3 is CASSPLKAGSYEQYF. CDR3 sequence (DNA): TGTGCCAGCAGCCCCCTCAAGGCAGGTAGCTACGAGCAGTACTTC.

V is TRBV19 and J is TRBJ2-6; 8 bases map to TRBD1. There are 17 residues in the CDR3. The germline CDR1 and CDR2 sequences are LNHDA and SQIVND (reference sequence). Unmatched junction bases numbered 10, after V lost 9 bases and J lost 0 bases. CDR3 nucleotide sequence: TGTGCCAGCTCTAGACAGGGGCTACTCTCTGGGGCCAACGTCCTGACTTTC. Translation: CASSRQGLLSGANVLTF.

This chain links TRBV27 with TRBJ2-1, with 13 nucleotides matching TRBD2. CDR3 length: 18 amino acids. From germline, CDR1 is MNHEY and CDR2 SMNVEV (reference sequence). V gave up 5 bases and J gave up 0 bases; unmatched junction bases: 7. This CDR3 reads CASSRVLAGGPSYNEQFF. CDR3 coding DNA: TGTGCCAGCAGTAGGGTACTAGCGGGAGGGCCCTCCTACAATGAGCAGTTCTTC.

The rearrangement uses TRBV5-4 and TRBJ2-3; TRBD1 aligns across 9 bases. Trimming at V came to 4 bases and at J to 3 bases, leaving 6 bases not matched to a gene. Germline V gives CDR1 SGHNT, CDR2 YYREEE (reference sequence). The CDR3 covers 15 residues. CDR3 bases: TGTGCCAGCAGCCCCCTCGGACAGGGGACAGATACGCAGTATTTT. Residues: CASSPLGQGTDTQYF.

V usage is TRBV30 and J usage is TRBJ1-2, with D unresolved. This CDR3 has 14 amino acids. Germline assignment: CDR1 GTSNPN and CDR2 SVGIG (reference sequence). The V end lost 3 bases, the J end lost 4 bases, and 15 bases lay between the germline ends. Here the CDR3 reads CAWRPRNWSYGYTF. CDR3 bases: TGTGCCTGGAGGCCGAGGAATTGGAGCTATGGCTACACCTTC. The whole variable domain, remainder taken from reference TRBV30 and TRBJ1-2, is SQTIHQWPATLVQPVGSPLSLECTVEGTSNPNLYWYRQAAGRGLQLLFYSVGIGQISSEVPQNLSASRPQDRQFILSSKKLLLSDSGFYLCAWRPRNWSYGYTFGSGTRLTVV.

This chain joins TRBV2 and TRBJ2-7; a possible D gene is TRBD1 (6 bases). CDR1 is SNHLY and CDR2 is FYNNEI in the germline V gene. V lost 0 bases, J lost 3 bases, and 12 bases lay in between. The CDR3 runs to 15 residues. CDR3 bases: TGTGCCAGCAGTGAAGCGCTGGGGGCTAGCTACGAGCAGTACTTC. It encodes CASSEALGASYEQYF.

V usage is TRBV19 and J usage is TRBJ2-7; no clear D. Germline lookup yields CDR1 LNHDA and CDR2 SQIVND (reference sequence). The CDR3 is 11 amino acids. V was pared by 5 bases and J by 6 bases, with 8 bases between. The CDR3 DNA follows: TGTGCCAGTAGTGAGTCTAGCGAGCAGTACTTC. It translates to CASSESSEQYF.

The chain carries TRBV10-3 and TRBJ2-7, with TRBD2 matching 9 bases. The length of the CDR3 is 14 residues. The germline V gene encodes CDR1 ENHRY and CDR2 SYGVKD. J gave up 6 bases and V 2 bases, and 5 bases lay outside the gene matches. CDR3 sequence reads: CAISEELAGSEQYF. CDR3 sequence (DNA): TGTGCCATCAGTGAGGAACTAGCGGGCTCCGAGCAGTACTTC.

V and J are TRBV6-5 and TRBJ2-1; no clear D. Trimming shortened V by 2 bases and J by 6 bases, and 8 bases separated the two germline ends. In germline, CDR1 is MNHEY, CDR2 SVGAGI. CDR3 length: 13 residues. This chain's CDR3 is CASSYGVVNEQFF. The CDR3 DNA sequence: TGTGCCAGCAGTTACGGTGTAGTCAATGAGCAGTTCTTC.

Turning to this clone: One end of the junction does not line up with germline, which may come from a read error. This rearrangement joins TRBV7-9 to TRBJ1-1; D perhaps matches TRBD1 (5 bases). CDR1 is SEHNR, CDR2 FQNEAQ, per germline (reference sequence). CDR3 length: 16 amino acids. For the CDR3, the DNA is TGTTCCAGCAGCTTAGTTCAGGGTTCGGTCGACACTGAAGCTTTCTTT. Translated, it gives CSSSLVQGSVDTEAFF.

The chain employs TRBV6-5 and TRBJ1-1; D gene unclear. V was trimmed by 5 bases and J by 1 base, leaving 8 bases between them. Per germline, CDR1 MNHEY and CDR2 SVGAGI. This CDR3 is built from 13 residues. CDR3 in amino acids: CASSLQENTEAFF. As DNA, the CDR3 is TGTGCCAGCAGTCTGCAGGAGAACACTGAAGCTTTCTTT.

The chain couples TRBV19 to TRBJ1-1; D possibly corresponds to TRBD1 (5 bases). Trimming shortened V by 5 bases and J by 4 bases, and 8 bases separated the two germline ends. The CDR3 runs to 12 residues. Germline V gives CDR1 LNHDA, CDR2 SQIVND (reference sequence). The CDR3 bases are TGTGCCAGTAGTCGGGGGACCACTGAAGCTTTCTTT. It is translated as CASSRGTTEAFF.

The J gene is TRBJ1-4, the V gene TRBV30; D unclear. CDR1 is GTSNPN, CDR2 SVGIG, per germline (reference sequence). This CDR3 comprises 13 residues. V lost 0 bases and J 4 bases, leaving 6 bases between the germline ends. The CDR3 nucleotides are TGTGCCTGGAGTGTCACATATAATGAAAAACTGTTTTTT. Translation: CAWSVTYNEKLFF.

This clone has only a few counts. The chain employs TRBV18 and TRBJ1-2, with a weak D call TRBD1 (5 bases). The CDR3 runs to 15 residues. The V gene's germline CDR1 is KGHSH and CDR2 LQKENI. Trimming removed 2 bases from V and 4 bases from J, with 14 bases in between. DNA for the CDR3: TGTGCCAGCTCACCAATGACAGTTTCCCCCTATGGCTACACCTTC. It encodes CASSPMTVSPYGYTF.

J is TRBJ1-1 and V is TRBV5-4, with 12 bases aligning to TRBD1. J lost 4 bases, V lost 3 bases, and 7 bases had no gene match. The CDR3 sequence is 16 residues long. CDR1 and CDR2 from the germline V gene are SGHNT and YYREEE (reference sequence). CDR3 amino acids: CASSSHPGQGATEAFF. CDR3 in DNA: TGTGCCAGCAGCTCCCACCCGGGACAGGGGGCCACTGAAGCTTTCTTT.

On this clone itself: Its ends do not fully match the called genes, so a read error is possible. V gene TRBV13 combines with J gene TRBJ1-1; maybe TRBD1 (5 bases). Germline V gives CDR1 PRHDT, CDR2 FYEKMQ (reference sequence). The CDR3 extends over 12 amino acids. The CDR3 region is CASSLGGWDGTF. The CDR3 bases are TGTGCCAGCAGTTTGGGGGGGTGGGACGGAACTTTT.

V gene TRBV7-9 combines with J gene TRBJ2-7; 8 bases are shared with TRBD2. The V segment lost 5 bases and the J segment 4 bases; nucleotides outside the gene matches: 16. CDR1 is SEHNR and CDR2 is FQNEAQ in the germline V gene (reference sequence). CDR3 length: 17 residues. CDR3 in DNA: TGTGCCAGCAGCAATTTCCGGGGGGGCCATTTAATATACGAGCAGTACTTC. Its protein is CASSNFRGGHLIYEQYF.

The chain has TRBV19 and TRBJ1-2; D may be TRBD1 (6 bases). The V gene lost 3 bases and the J gene lost 6 bases, with 14 bases spanning the gap. The germline V gene has CDR1 LNHDA and CDR2 SQIVND (reference sequence). The CDR3 totals 14 residues. The CDR3 sequence: CASSIHRDPHGYTF. The CDR3 DNA reads TGTGCCAGTAGTATCCACAGGGACCCTCATGGCTACACCTTC.

The chain carries TRBV7-9 and TRBJ2-7; TRBD1 might be the D (5 bases). V lost 2 bases, J lost 1 base, and 9 bases lay in between. The CDR3 has 14 residues. CDR1 and CDR2 (germline): SEHNR, FQNEAQ (reference sequence). For the CDR3, the DNA is TGTGCCAGCAGCTTACCCCCAGGGTCCTACGAGCAGTACTTC. It codes for CASSLPPGSYEQYF.

DNA for the CDR3: TGTGCCAGTAGGAACAGGAGCTCCTACGAGCAGTACTTC. As protein: CASRNRSSYEQYF. The V call is TRBV19, the J call TRBJ2-7; the D gene is possibly TRBD1 (5 bases). This CDR3 contains 13 residues. Germline V CDR1 and CDR2: LNHDA, SQIVND (reference sequence). V was clipped by 6 bases and J by 0 bases, with 9 bases between them.

J is TRBJ1-5 and V is TRBV28; D is unclear. The CDR3 extends over 18 amino acids. Germline-derived CDR1 and CDR2 are MDHEN and SYDVKM. Trimming removed 1 base at V and 4 bases at J, with 20 bases between. This CDR3 reads CASSLYGFTSPGNQPQHF. The CDR3 DNA sequence: TGTGCCAGCAGTTTATATGGTTTCACATCCCCCGGGAATCAGCCCCAGCATTTT.

The chain links TRBV7-2 to TRBJ2-5, with TRBD1 identical over 9 bases. The end of the DNA is better explained by TRBJ2-7, so the J call may be wrong. This CDR3 comprises 15 residues. CDR1 SGHTA and CDR2 FQGNSA come from the germline V gene. The CDR3 reads CASSVTGTGNYEQYF. CDR3 in DNA: TGTGCCAGCAGCGTTACCGGGACAGGGAACTACGAGCAGTACTTC.

This rearrangement joins TRBV7-8 to TRBJ2-7; the match to TRBD1 covers 7 bases. The germline V gene has CDR1 SGHVS and CDR2 FQNEAQ. The V and J ends lost 3 bases and 0 bases, in that order; junction bases with no gene match: 5. There are 15 residues in the CDR3. The CDR3 DNA reads TGTGCCAGCAGCTTGGCCGGGACAGCCTCCTACGAGCAGTACTTC. Amino acid sequence: CASSLAGTASYEQYF.

The chain uses TRBV5-1 and TRBJ2-7; 9 bases map to TRBD1. This CDR3 has 15 residues. Germline assignment: CDR1 SGHRS and CDR2 YFSETQ. V lost 0 bases, J lost 4 bases, and 5 bases stayed unmatched. The CDR3 DNA reads TGCGCCAGCAGCTTGGGAGGGACAGGGATTTACGAGCAGTACTTC. This codes for CASSLGGTGIYEQYF.